The rows below give T cell receptor beta chains drawn from one sample of a study of identical twins. MiXCR was run by TCRdb on the 5' RACE reads, yielding one entry per CDR3 protein. The data hold hundreds of thousands of distinct CDR3 sequences, with about 20% observed a single time. Separately, the same data were catalogued under a study of T cells expressing NK-cell markers.

Sample: PBMCs. These receptors originate from a woman aged 18-30 years in good health. Both conserved end residues are part of each CDR3. A D gene is named only where the DNA matches it firmly. Only part of the rows carry a size: once, few, many, or a class if the clone is expanded.

d_gene: NA
v_gene: TRBV7-2
j_gene: TRBJ1-2
abundance: NA
CDR3aa: CASKVTSQGGYTF
CDR3nt: TGTGCCAGCAAAGTAACCAGCCAGGGTGGCTACACCTTC

d_gene: NA
v_gene: TRBV2
j_gene: TRBJ2-1
abundance: few
CDR3aa: CASKGDYNEQFF
CDR3nt: TGTGCCAGCAAGGGGGACTACAATGAGCAGTTCTTC

d_gene: NA
v_gene: TRBV29-1
j_gene: TRBJ2-4
abundance: few
CDR3aa: CSVEGGAKNIQYF
CDR3nt: TGCAGCGTTGAAGGGGGAGCCAAAAACATTCAGTACTTC

d_gene: NA
v_gene: TRBV3-1
j_gene: TRBJ2-7
abundance: NA
CDR3aa: CASSQDTLDEQYF
CDR3nt: TGTGCCAGCAGCCAAGATACTCTCGACGAGCAGTACTTC

d_gene: NA
v_gene: TRBV20-1
j_gene: TRBJ2-7
abundance: NA
CDR3aa: CSASSGSLVYEQYF
CDR3nt: TGCAGTGCTAGTTCCGGAAGTTTGGTCTACGAGCAGTACTTC

d_gene: NA
v_gene: TRBV4-1
j_gene: TRBJ1-2
abundance: NA
CDR3aa: CASSPASLYGYTF
CDR3nt: TGTGCCAGCAGCCCCGCCTCCCTCTATGGCTACACCTTC

d_gene: NA
v_gene: TRBV5-1
j_gene: TRBJ2-1
abundance: once
CDR3aa: CASSWSGPPLNNEQFF
CDR3nt: TGCGCCAGCAGCTGGAGCGGACCCCCTTTAAACAATGAGCAGTTCTTC

d_gene: NA
v_gene: TRBV29-1
j_gene: TRBJ1-3
abundance: NA
CDR3aa: CSVSRAGNTIYF
CDR3nt: TGCAGCGTTTCCAGGGCCGGAAACACCATATATTTT

d_gene: TRBD2
v_gene: TRBV7-2
j_gene: TRBJ2-3
abundance: many
CDR3aa: CASSPKTSIRDTQYF
CDR3nt: TGTGCCAGCAGCCCAAAGACTAGCATAAGAGATACGCAGTATTTT

d_gene: NA
v_gene: TRBV12-5
j_gene: TRBJ2-3
abundance: NA
CDR3aa: CASGLAQGSTDTQYF
CDR3nt: TGTGCTAGTGGTTTGGCCCAGGGTAGCACAGATACGCAGTATTTT

d_gene: NA
v_gene: TRBV20-1
j_gene: TRBJ2-3
abundance: few
CDR3aa: CSASNLGIGTDTQYF
CDR3nt: TGCAGTGCTAGTAATCTGGGGATAGGCACAGATACGCAGTATTTT

d_gene: NA
v_gene: TRBV27
j_gene: TRBJ1-6
abundance: many
CDR3aa: CASSIDIFNSPLHF
CDR3nt: TGTGCCAGCAGTATAGACATTTTTAATTCACCCCTCCACTTT

d_gene: NA
v_gene: TRBV12-3/TRBV12-4
j_gene: TRBJ1-1
abundance: NA
CDR3aa: CATQQSLNTEAFF
CDR3nt: TGTGCTACTCAGCAGTCCTTGAACACTGAAGCTTTCTTT

d_gene: NA
v_gene: TRBV4-2
j_gene: TRBJ2-1
abundance: few
CDR3aa: CASSQGLMDEQFF
CDR3nt: TGTGCCAGCAGCCAAGGTCTCATGGATGAGCAGTTCTTC

d_gene: NA
v_gene: TRBV6-1
j_gene: TRBJ1-1
abundance: few
CDR3aa: CASSALLADEAFF
CDR3nt: TGTGCCAGCAGTGCCCTCCTGGCCGATGAAGCTTTCTTT

d_gene: TRBD2
v_gene: TRBV7-9
j_gene: TRBJ2-7
abundance: few
CDR3aa: CASSTGTSAPYEQYF
CDR3nt: TGTGCCAGCAGCACAGGGACTAGCGCCCCCTACGAGCAGTACTTC